A single sample is the source of the 8 T cell receptor beta chains below, sequenced in a study of T cells in Graves' hyperthyroidism and ophthalmopathy. RNA transcripts yielded amplified TCR beta CDR3 regions. HTBI primers drove first-round RT-PCR of the TCR CDR3. TCRdb recomputed calls from the multiplex PCR reads with MiXCR, one row per CDR3 protein. Of 540,000 or so distinct CDR3 sequences listed, 15% to 19% are singletons. What was sequenced was blood. These receptors all come from a woman under 40 with Graves' hyperthyroidism.

The chain recombines TRBV4-1 with TRBJ2-2, with 11 bases that match TRBD1. The V segment lost 1 base and the J segment 5 bases; nucleotides outside the gene matches: 9. Germline values: CDR1 MGHRA, CDR2 YSYEKL. The CDR3 has 18 amino acids. The CDR3: CASSQAGGQGVSTGELFF. The CDR3 DNA sequence: TGCGCCAGCAGCCAAGCTGGGGGACAGGGGGTTAGTACCGGGGAGCTGTTTTTT.

This chain connects TRBV3-1 to TRBJ1-1, with D possibly TRBD1 on 6 matching bases. V gave up 1 base and J gave up 3 bases, with 15 bases separating them. CDR1 is LGHDT and CDR2 is YNNKEL in the germline V gene (reference sequence). The CDR3 runs 16 residues. The CDR3 sequence: CASSQGLVGGHTEAFF. For the CDR3, the DNA is TGTGCCAGCAGCCAAGGCCTTGTCGGGGGCCACACTGAAGCTTTCTTT. Variable domain in full (rest from reference TRBV3-1 and TRBJ1-1): DTAVSQTPKYLVTQMGNDKSIKCEQNLGHDTMYWYKQDSKKFLKIMFSYNNKELIINETVPNRFSPKSPDKAHLNLHINSLELGDSAVYFCASSQGLVGGHTEAFFGQGTRLTVV.

This clonotype was counted ten times or more. The rearrangement uses TRBV30 and TRBJ2-7; 8 nucleotides agree with TRBD1. V was pared by 2 bases and J by 3 bases, with 3 bases of the junction left unmatched. CDR3 size: 13 residues. Germline V gene lookup returns CDR1 GTSNPN and CDR2 SVGIG (reference sequence). For the CDR3, the DNA is TGTGCCTGGAGTTTGACAGGGGTCTACGAGCAGTACTTC. Protein sequence: CAWSLTGVYEQYF.

This clonotype was recorded a few times. V and J are TRBV29-1 and TRBJ1-1; 10 bases line up with TRBD1. V lost 4 bases, J lost 4 bases, and 6 bases stayed unmatched. The CDR3 has 14 residues. Germline V CDR1 and CDR2: SQVTM, ANQGSEA. The DNA for the CDR3 is TGCAGCGTTGGTTGGGACAGGGGTGGCACTGAAGCTTTCTTT. Its translation is CSVGWDRGGTEAFF.

This clonotype was found many times. The chain couples TRBV11-2 to TRBJ2-5; D is possibly TRBD2 (6 bases). This CDR3 has 14 amino acids. Germline V lookup: CDR1 SGHAT, CDR2 FQNNGV. Trimming left V 3 bases short and J 4 bases short, with 12 bases between. CDR3 nucleotides: TGTGCCAGCAGCTTGGTTGGGGGGTCAGAGACCCAGTACTTC. Protein product: CASSLVGGSETQYF.

This clonotype has a handful of counts. The rearrangement joins TRBV5-1 to TRBJ1-2, with TRBD1 matching over 10 bases. Germline V gene data show CDR1 as SGHRS and CDR2 as YFSETQ. With V trimmed by 4 bases and J by 8 bases, 8 bases remained unmatched. The CDR3 extends over 14 amino acids. The CDR3 loop reads CASSPDRGVWGYTF. CDR3 in DNA: TGCGCCAGCAGCCCGGACAGGGGGGTATGGGGCTACACCTTC.

This clonotype was recorded a few times. CDR3 sequence (DNA): TGTGCCAGCAGCTTTTGGGGGAACAGGGGTGGGTCGAATGAGCAGTTCTTC. Translated: CASSFWGNRGGSNEQFF. V usage is TRBV7-9 and J usage is TRBJ2-1; 7 bases are shared with TRBD1. Germline V gives CDR1 SEHNR, CDR2 FQNEAQ (reference sequence). V trimming: 3 bases; J trimming: 7 bases; junction bases outside the gene matches: 15. This CDR3 contains 17 residues.

This clonotype has more than one count but fewer than ten. The chain joins TRBV6-5 to TRBJ2-2, with D unresolved. The germline CDR1 and CDR2 sequences are MNHEY and SVGAGI. The CDR3 is 15 residues long. The V gene lost 0 bases and the J gene lost 1 base, with 6 bases spanning the gap. CDR3 protein: CASSYSVRNTGELFF. The CDR3 coding sequence is TGTGCCAGCAGTTACTCGGTCCGGAACACCGGGGAGCTGTTTTTT.